A selection of T cell receptor beta chains follows, all from one sample in a study of cytomegalovirus exposure and HLA in healthy donors. Clones were sequenced by immunoSEQ multiplex PCR, and TCRdb holds only the in-frame ones, with some missing. The sample carries a few hundred thousand clones, roughly 90% recorded once. The sequencing input was PBMCs. The receptors come from a woman younger than 35 in good health and CMV-seronegative. Each CDR3 is given with its conserved first and last residue. The order of the fields is D gene, J gene, V gene, clone size, CDR3 protein, CDR3 DNA. D genes are given only for firm matches. Where a row states a size, it is once, few, many or the class of an expanded clone; other rows omit it.

d_call: -; j_call: TRBJ2-7; v_call: TRBV21-1; clone_size: few; cdr3_aa: CASSKVRDSYEQYF; cdr3_nt: TGTGCCAGCAGCAAGGTCCGGGACTCCTACGAGCAGTACTTC
d_call: -; j_call: TRBJ2-7; v_call: TRBV7-9; clone_size: -; cdr3_aa: CASSLEARSSYEQYF; cdr3_nt: TGTGCCAGCAGCTTAGAGGCAAGGAGCTCCTACGAGCAGTACTTC
d_call: -; j_call: TRBJ2-7; v_call: TRBV6-4; clone_size: -; cdr3_aa: CASPGDWGTQLSYEQYF; cdr3_nt: TGTGCCTCCCCCGGGGACTGGGGCACCCAACTCTCCTACGAGCAGTACTTC
d_call: TRBD2; j_call: TRBJ2-3; v_call: TRBV18; clone_size: -; cdr3_aa: CASSRGVGDYSDTQYF; cdr3_nt: TGTGCCAGCTCCCGGGGTGTGGGGGACTACAGTGATACGCAGTATTTT
d_call: TRBD2; j_call: TRBJ2-5; v_call: TRBV7-7; clone_size: -; cdr3_aa: CASSFSGSGETQYF; cdr3_nt: TGTGCCAGCAGCTTTAGCGGGAGTGGAGAGACCCAGTACTTC
d_call: TRBD1; j_call: TRBJ1-3; v_call: TRBV2; clone_size: -; cdr3_aa: CASKYGTVGQGTIYF; cdr3_nt: TGTGCCAGCAAGTATGGGACAGTTGGACAGGGCACCATATATTTT
d_call: -; j_call: TRBJ1-1; v_call: TRBV6-5; clone_size: once; cdr3_aa: CASRISTEAFF; cdr3_nt: TGTGCCAGCAGAATATCCACTGAAGCTTTCTTT
d_call: TRBD2; j_call: TRBJ2-4; v_call: TRBV5-1; clone_size: -; cdr3_aa: CASSLTTLTSGGGSGQYF; cdr3_nt: TGCGCCAGCAGCTTGACCACACTGACTAGCGGGGGGGGATCGGGCCAGTACTTC
d_call: -; j_call: TRBJ2-4; v_call: TRBV4-1; clone_size: -; cdr3_aa: CASSQTSRENIQYF; cdr3_nt: TGCGCCAGCAGCCAAACATCGAGGGAAAACATTCAGTACTTC
d_call: -; j_call: TRBJ1-1; v_call: TRBV30; clone_size: -; cdr3_aa: CAWSVGGSTSGFF; cdr3_nt: TGTGCCTGGAGTGTAGGAGGGAGTACCAGTGGTTTCTTT
d_call: -; j_call: TRBJ1-1; v_call: TRBV7-9; clone_size: -; cdr3_aa: CASRLDGSNTEAFF; cdr3_nt: TGTGCCAGCAGATTGGACGGGAGCAACACTGAAGCTTTCTTT
d_call: TRBD2; j_call: TRBJ2-7; v_call: TRBV30; clone_size: -; cdr3_aa: CAWSLAGGSYEQYF; cdr3_nt: TGTGCCTGGAGTCTCGCGGGAGGGTCCTACGAGCAGTACTTC
d_call: TRBD2; j_call: TRBJ2-1; v_call: TRBV6-6; clone_size: -; cdr3_aa: CASSYILAGNEQFF; cdr3_nt: TGTGCCAGCAGTTATATCCTAGCGGGAAATGAGCAGTTCTTC
d_call: TRBD1; j_call: TRBJ2-7; v_call: TRBV19; clone_size: -; cdr3_aa: CASSRTGTGAPYEQYF; cdr3_nt: TGTGCCAGTAGCCGGACAGGGACTGGGGCTCCCTACGAGCAGTACTTC
d_call: -; j_call: TRBJ2-2; v_call: TRBV1; clone_size: -; cdr3_aa: CTSSQDTAGVNTGELFF; cdr3_nt: TGCACCAGCAGCCAAGATACAGCGGGGGTGAACACCGGGGAGCTGTTTTTT
d_call: -; j_call: TRBJ2-7; v_call: TRBV7-2; clone_size: -; cdr3_aa: CASSQTSGRSYEQYF; cdr3_nt: TGTGCCAGCAGCCAGACCTCAGGGAGGAGTTACGAGCAGTACTTC
d_call: -; j_call: TRBJ1-5; v_call: TRBV9; clone_size: -; cdr3_aa: CASSRGGLGQPQHF; cdr3_nt: TGTGCCAGCTCAAGGGGGGGACTCGGTCAGCCCCAGCATTTT
d_call: -; j_call: TRBJ1-2; v_call: TRBV10-3; clone_size: -; cdr3_aa: CAISESTGELSGYTF; cdr3_nt: TGTGCCATCAGTGAGTCGACAGGTGAACTATCTGGCTACACCTTC
d_call: -; j_call: TRBJ1-3; v_call: TRBV30; clone_size: once; cdr3_aa: CAWRSTGPGNTIYF; cdr3_nt: TGTGCCTGGAGGTCGACAGGACCTGGAAACACCATATATTTT
d_call: -; j_call: TRBJ2-7; v_call: TRBV10-1; clone_size: -; cdr3_aa: CASSESAGRSYEQYF; cdr3_nt: TGCGCCAGCAGTGAGTCTGCGGGGAGGTCCTACGAGCAGTACTTC
d_call: TRBD1; j_call: TRBJ2-5; v_call: TRBV5-1; clone_size: -; cdr3_aa: CASSFRGQGRWQETQYF; cdr3_nt: TGCGCCAGCAGCTTCCGCGGACAGGGGCGATGGCAAGAGACCCAGTACTTC
d_call: TRBD2; j_call: TRBJ2-7; v_call: TRBV7-9; clone_size: -; cdr3_aa: CSSSRIAGSSSYEQYF; cdr3_nt: TGTTCCAGCAGCCGAATAGCGGGGTCGAGCTCCTACGAGCAGTACTTC
d_call: -; j_call: TRBJ1-5; v_call: TRBV29-1; clone_size: -; cdr3_aa: CSVRQSNQPQHF; cdr3_nt: TGCAGCGTTCGCCAGAGCAATCAGCCCCAGCATTTT
d_call: -; j_call: TRBJ2-7; v_call: TRBV4-2; clone_size: -; cdr3_aa: CASSYDRTGGNEQYF; cdr3_nt: TGTGCCAGCAGCTACGATCGGACGGGGGGCAACGAGCAGTACTTC
d_call: TRBD2; j_call: TRBJ2-2; v_call: TRBV27; clone_size: -; cdr3_aa: CASSLLGVAGVAGELFF; cdr3_nt: TGTGCCAGCAGTCTACTGGGAGTAGCGGGAGTAGCCGGGGAGCTGTTTTTT
d_call: -; j_call: TRBJ2-2; v_call: TRBV7-9; clone_size: -; cdr3_aa: CSSSTTRGGDTGELFF; cdr3_nt: TGTTCCAGCAGCACAACAAGGGGGGGTGACACCGGGGAGCTGTTTTTT
d_call: TRBD1; j_call: TRBJ2-7; v_call: TRBV9; clone_size: -; cdr3_aa: CASSVGQGLSYEQYF; cdr3_nt: TGTGCCAGCAGCGTAGGACAGGGGCTATCCTACGAGCAGTACTTC
d_call: -; j_call: TRBJ1-1; v_call: TRBV6-5; clone_size: -; cdr3_aa: CASSDTPEHTEAFF; cdr3_nt: TGTGCCAGCAGTGATACACCGGAGCACACTGAAGCTTTCTTT
d_call: -; j_call: TRBJ2-7; v_call: TRBV7-2; clone_size: -; cdr3_aa: CASSLAPGEQYF; cdr3_nt: TGTGCCAGCAGCTTAGCTCCCGGGGAGCAGTACTTC
d_call: TRBD2; j_call: TRBJ2-5; v_call: TRBV9; clone_size: -; cdr3_aa: CASSVGVAGDQETQYF; cdr3_nt: TGTGCCAGCAGCGTAGGGGTAGCGGGGGACCAAGAGACCCAGTACTTC
d_call: -; j_call: TRBJ2-1; v_call: TRBV27; clone_size: -; cdr3_aa: CASSILSVGIHNEQFF; cdr3_nt: TGTGCCAGCAGTATTCTAAGCGTAGGAATCCACAATGAGCAGTTCTTC
d_call: -; j_call: TRBJ2-2; v_call: TRBV5-1; clone_size: once; cdr3_aa: CASMRTVAGGTGELFF; cdr3_nt: TGCGCCAGCATGCGTACTGTGGCAGGGGGGACCGGGGAGCTGTTTTTT
d_call: -; j_call: TRBJ1-5; v_call: TRBV7-9; clone_size: -; cdr3_aa: CASSTAAGANQPQHF; cdr3_nt: TGTGCCAGCAGCACAGCCGCGGGGGCCAATCAGCCCCAGCATTTT
d_call: -; j_call: TRBJ2-1; v_call: TRBV6-5; clone_size: -; cdr3_aa: CASSYTGSSYNEQFF; cdr3_nt: TGTGCCAGCAGTTATACAGGGAGCTCCTACAATGAGCAGTTCTTC